The clone carrying this T cell receptor (beta chain) was seen many times. The record originates from a study of T cells after yellow fever vaccination. TCRdb ran MiXCR on the 5' RACE reads and lists one entry per CDR3 protein. This sample has around 160,000 distinct CDR3 sequences, with approximately 6.8% found just once. The V and J ends lost 4 bases and 5 bases respectively, with 19 bases between them. CDR3 size: 16 residues. Germline V gene sequence: CDR1 SGHAT, CDR2 FQNNGV. The V gene is TRBV11-2, the J gene TRBJ2-3, with D perhaps TRBD1 or TRBD2 (6 bases each). Sequences were derived from CD4+ T cells sorted from PBMCs, sampled around 5 days after the first yellow fever vaccination. The TCR comes from a man younger than 30 who received the YFV17D yellow fever vaccine. This CDR3 reads CASSSLPGAGGDTQYF. CDR3 nucleotides: TGTGCCAGCAGCTCCCTTCCGGGGGCTGGGGGAGATACGCAGTATTTT.